This TCR beta chain appears in the sequencing data of a study of blood T cell repertoires in COVID-19. On the study more broadly: Sources were T cells, B-cell-depleted T cells, or PBMCs; the material itself was cDNA or gDNA.

In the authors' methods: Reference gene primer amplification gave nucleated cell count estimates. Method: immunoSEQ multiplex PCR; TCRdb's copy keeps in-frame clones and lacks some. Clonal size and the V and J genes are those of that table, whereas D and trimming came from the DNA. The sample has 250,000 to 350,000 clones; around 90% are singletons. Germline values: CDR1 MNHNY, CDR2 SVGAGI (reference sequence). Trimming took 6 bases from V and 1 from J, leaving 6 bases between them. The CDR3 consists of 12 residues. The chain joins TRBV6-6 to TRBJ2-5; D is perhaps TRBD1 (6 bases). Material for sequencing was peripheral blood. The sequence derives from a man aged 18 to 29 with active or convalescent COVID-19. CDR3 coding DNA: TGTGCCAGCAGGACAGGCCAAGAGACCCAGTACTTC. Protein: CASRTGQETQYF.